Reported below is one TCR beta chain. As yet, its antigen is unknown. CDR3 length: 15 residues. V was trimmed by 2 bases and J by 4 bases, leaving 15 bases between them. CDR1 is SGHNT, CDR2 YENEEA, per germline. Using immunoSEQ multiplex PCR, the repertoire was profiled, and TCRdb retains in-frame clones only, with some absent. The sample has 20,000 to 25,000 clones; roughly 76% are singletons. This record comes from a study of STAT5B mutations in CD4+ large granular lymphocyte leukemia. Study-wide background: Healthy donors showed HLA-associated enrichment of the CDR3 'QG' motif.

Study-level results: Top patient clones used TRBV06 genes more often: 8/27 versus 2/35 in controls.

The receptor's source is a human donor in good health. The chain recombines TRBV11-3 with TRBJ2-7; no definite D call. The specimen sequenced was CD4+ T cells from blood buffy coats. In DNA, the CDR3 is TGTGCCAGCAGCTTAAGGGAAGCCAAGATATACGAGCAGTACTTC. This translates into CASSLREAKIYEQYF.